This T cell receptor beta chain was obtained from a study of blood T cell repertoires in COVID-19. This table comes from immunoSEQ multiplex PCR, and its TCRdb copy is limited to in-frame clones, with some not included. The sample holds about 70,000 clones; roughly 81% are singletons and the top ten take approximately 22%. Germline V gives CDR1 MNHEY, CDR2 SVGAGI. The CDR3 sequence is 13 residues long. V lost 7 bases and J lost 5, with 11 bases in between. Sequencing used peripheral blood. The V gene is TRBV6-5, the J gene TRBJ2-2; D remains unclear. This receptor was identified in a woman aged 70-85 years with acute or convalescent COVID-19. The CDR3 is CASKRPGTGELFF. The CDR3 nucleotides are TGTGCCAGCAAGCGACCCGGGACCGGGGAGCTGTTTTTT.